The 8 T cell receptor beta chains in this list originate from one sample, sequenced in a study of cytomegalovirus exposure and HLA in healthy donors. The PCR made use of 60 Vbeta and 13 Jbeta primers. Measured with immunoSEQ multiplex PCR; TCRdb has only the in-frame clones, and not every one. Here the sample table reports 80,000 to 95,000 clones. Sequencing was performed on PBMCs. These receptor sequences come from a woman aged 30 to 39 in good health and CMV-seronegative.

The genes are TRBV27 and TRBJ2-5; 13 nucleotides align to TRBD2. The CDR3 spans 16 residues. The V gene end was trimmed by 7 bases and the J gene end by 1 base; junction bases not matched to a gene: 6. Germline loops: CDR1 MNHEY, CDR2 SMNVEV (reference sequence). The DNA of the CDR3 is TGTGCCAGCAAGAGGACTAGCGGGAGACCCCAAGAGACCCAGTACTTC. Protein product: CASKRTSGRPQETQYF.

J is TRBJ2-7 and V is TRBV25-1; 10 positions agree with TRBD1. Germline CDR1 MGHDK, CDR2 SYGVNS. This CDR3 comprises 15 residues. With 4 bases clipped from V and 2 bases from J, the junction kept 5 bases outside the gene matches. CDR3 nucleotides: TGTGCCAGCAGTGCAGCCGGGACAGGGGCCTACGAGCAGTACTTC. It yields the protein CASSAAGTGAYEQYF.

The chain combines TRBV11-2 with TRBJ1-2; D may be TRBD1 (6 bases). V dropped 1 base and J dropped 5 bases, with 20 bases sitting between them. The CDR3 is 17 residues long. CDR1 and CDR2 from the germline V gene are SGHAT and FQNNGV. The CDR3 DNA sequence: TGTGCCAGCAGCTTAGCCGGCAGGGGCCAGGGTGATTATGGCTACACCTTC. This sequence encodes CASSLAGRGQGDYGYTF. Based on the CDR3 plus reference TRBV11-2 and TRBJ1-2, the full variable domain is EAGVAQSPRYKIIEKRQSVAFWCNPISGHATLYWYQQILGQGPKLLIQFQNNGVVDDSQLPKDRFSAERLKGVDSTLKIQPAKLEDSAVYLCASSLAGRGQGDYGYTFGSGTRLTVV.

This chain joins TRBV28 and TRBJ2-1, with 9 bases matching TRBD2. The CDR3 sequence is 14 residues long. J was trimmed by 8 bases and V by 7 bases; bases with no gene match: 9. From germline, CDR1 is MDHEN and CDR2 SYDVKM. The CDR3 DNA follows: TGTGCCAGCACCCCCCGGACTAGCGACCATGAGCAGTTCTTC. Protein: CASTPRTSDHEQFF.

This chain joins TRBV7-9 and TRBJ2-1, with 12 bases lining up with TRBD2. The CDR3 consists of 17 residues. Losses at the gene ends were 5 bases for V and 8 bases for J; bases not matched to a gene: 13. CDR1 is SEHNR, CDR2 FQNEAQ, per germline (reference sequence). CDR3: CASSPWTSGESKDEQFF. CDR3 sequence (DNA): TGTGCCAGCAGCCCCTGGACTAGCGGGGAGAGCAAGGATGAGCAGTTCTTC.

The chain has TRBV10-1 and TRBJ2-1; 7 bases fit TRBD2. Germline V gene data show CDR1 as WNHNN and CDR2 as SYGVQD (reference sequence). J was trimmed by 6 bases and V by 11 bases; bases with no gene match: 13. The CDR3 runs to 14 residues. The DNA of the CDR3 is TGCGCCGGGTTGCGGGGGAAAGAGGGCAATGAGCAGTTCTTC. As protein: CAGLRGKEGNEQFF.

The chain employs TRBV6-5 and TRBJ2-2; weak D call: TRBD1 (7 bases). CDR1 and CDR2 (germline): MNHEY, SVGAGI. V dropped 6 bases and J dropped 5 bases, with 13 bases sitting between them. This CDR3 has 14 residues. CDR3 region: CASRTGRWTGELFF. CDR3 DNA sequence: TGTGCCAGCAGGACAGGGAGGTGGACCGGGGAGCTGTTTTTT.

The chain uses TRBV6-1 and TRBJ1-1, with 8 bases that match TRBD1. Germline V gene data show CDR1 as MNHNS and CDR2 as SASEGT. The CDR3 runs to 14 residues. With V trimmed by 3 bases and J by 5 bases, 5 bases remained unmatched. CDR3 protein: CASSDNRGWTEAFF. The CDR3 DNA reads TGTGCCAGCAGTGACAACAGGGGGTGGACTGAAGCTTTCTTT.